The 27 T cell receptor beta chains given below trace back to one sample, sequenced in a study of OX40 agonist ivuxolimab in advanced cancers. Libraries were prepared by immunoSEQ multiplex PCR; TCRdb keeps only in-frame clonotypes and omits some of them. Among roughly 53,000 clones, around 85% were seen once, and the ten largest hold less than 60%. The sequencing used CD4+ or CD8+ T cells sorted from blood, collected in a trial of the OX40 agonist ivuxolimab. These receptors all stem from an adult with an advanced solid tumor such as melanoma, head and neck, liver or kidney cancer.

This clone was counted a few times. This specimen includes other DNA sequences encoding the same CDR3. The chain is built from TRBV18 and TRBJ2-7; no clear D. The V gene's germline CDR1 is KGHSH and CDR2 LQKENI. V dropped 4 bases and J dropped 2 bases, with 6 bases sitting between them. CDR3 length equals 12 residues. For the CDR3, the DNA is TGTGCCAGCTCACTGGAAACCTACGAGCAGTACTTC. It is translated as CASSLETYEQYF.

The chain couples TRBV5-1 to TRBJ1-1; TRBD1 is a possible D gene (6 bases). Trimming stripped 4 bases from V and 7 bases from J, with 17 bases between. Germline V gene sequence: CDR1 SGHRS, CDR2 YFSETQ. This CDR3 spans 14 amino acids. The CDR3 DNA reads as TGCGCCAGCAGCCTTACAGGGCTATGGGATGAAGCTTTCTTT. Its translation: CASSLTGLWDEAFF.

The V gene is TRBV9, the J gene TRBJ1-2; no definite D call. The V gene's germline CDR1 is SGDLS and CDR2 YYNGEE. V shed 7 bases and J shed 7 bases, with 17 bases lying between them. CDR3 length equals 13 residues. The CDR3 protein is CASGEPGATGYTF. The CDR3 DNA reads TGTGCCAGCGGGGAGCCAGGAGCTACTGGCTACACCTTC.

The chain employs TRBV27 and TRBJ1-1, with D perhaps TRBD1 (6 bases). Germline loops: CDR1 MNHEY, CDR2 SMNVEV (reference sequence). Trimming took off 7 bases at V and 4 bases at J, with 28 bases between the two ends. The CDR3 sequence is 18 residues long. The CDR3 sequence is CASTQVPPGRGFGTEAFF. For the CDR3, the DNA is TGTGCCAGCACCCAGGTCCCTCCTGGCAGGGGATTCGGCACTGAAGCTTTCTTT.

V gene TRBV11-3 combines with J gene TRBJ2-5, with 8 bases lining up with TRBD1. Germline-derived CDR1 and CDR2 are SGHNT and YENEEA. CDR3 length equals 14 residues. Germline trimming cut 0 bases from V and 7 bases from J; bases unmatched to any gene: 4. The CDR3 sequence: CASSLESGGTTQYF. Here the CDR3 DNA reads TGTGCCAGCAGCTTAGAATCAGGGGGCACGACCCAGTACTTC.

The chain has TRBV7-2 and TRBJ2-5; D gene uncertain. V was shortened by 5 bases and J by 4 bases, with 5 bases between the two germline ends. Per the germline V gene, CDR1 is SGHTA and CDR2 is FQGNSA. This CDR3 spans 11 amino acids. CDR3 protein: CASSPLETQYF. CDR3 in DNA: TGTGCCAGCAGCCCTTTAGAGACCCAGTACTTC. Combining the CDR3 with reference TRBV7-2 and TRBJ2-5 gives the whole variable domain GAGVSQSPSNKVTEKGKDVELRCDPISGHTALYWYRQSLGQGLEFLIYFQGNSAPDKSGLPSDRFSAERTGGSVSTLTIQRTQQEDSAVYLCASSPLETQYFGPGTRLLVL.

The V and J genes are TRBV5-4 and TRBJ2-3; no clear D. Per the germline V gene, CDR1 is SGHNT and CDR2 is YYREEE (reference sequence). V lost 5 bases to trimming and J lost 5 bases, with 15 bases between them. This CDR3 is 14 amino acids long. The CDR3 DNA sequence: TGTGCCAGCAGTCCGGGCCTAGAGAGAGATACGCAGTATTTT. This codes for CASSPGLERDTQYF.

V is TRBV6-5 and J is TRBJ1-2; 8 bases fit TRBD1. The CDR3 covers 16 residues. The ends lost 2 bases at V and 5 bases at J; junction bases unmatched: 10. CDR1 and CDR2 from the germline V gene are MNHEY and SVGAGI. The CDR3 here is CASSYARTGGGYGYTF. In DNA form, the CDR3 reads TGTGCCAGCAGTTACGCACGAACAGGGGGAGGGTATGGCTACACCTTC.

The chain joins TRBV7-9 to TRBJ1-6; 8 bases fit TRBD1. The V and J ends lost 6 bases and 9 bases, in that order; junction bases with no gene match: 10. The length of the CDR3 is 15 residues. Germline values: CDR1 SEHNR, CDR2 FQNEAQ (reference sequence). CDR3 DNA: TGTGCCAGCAGTGCGGGACAGGCCGGGAGTTCACCCCTCCACTTT. Translating gives CASSAGQAGSSPLHF.

This chain joins TRBV9 and TRBJ2-5; TRBD2 agrees at 14 bases. The V and J ends lost 2 bases and 4 bases, in that order; junction bases with no gene match: 7. The CDR3 is 17 amino acids. Germline values: CDR1 SGDLS, CDR2 YYNGEE. CDR3 in amino acids: CASSVAGLAGVGETQYF. CDR3 DNA: TGTGCCAGCAGCGTGGCGGGACTAGCGGGAGTGGGAGAGACCCAGTACTTC. Variable domain in full (rest from reference TRBV9 and TRBJ2-5): DSGVTQTPKHLITATGQRVTLRCSPRSGDLSVYWYQQSLDQGLQFLIQYYNGEERAKGNILERFSAQQFPDLHSELNLSSLELGDSALYFCASSVAGLAGVGETQYFGPGTRLLVL.

This chain uses TRBV5-1 with TRBJ2-4, with 9 bases fitting TRBD2. Germline assignment: CDR1 SGHRS and CDR2 YFSETQ. V shed 4 bases, J shed 1 base, and the junction held 6 bases outside the gene matches. The CDR3 is made up of 16 amino acids. The CDR3: CASSPGLASAKNIQYF. The CDR3 bases are TGCGCCAGCAGCCCCGGACTAGCGTCCGCCAAAAACATTCAGTACTTC.

V gene TRBV10-3 combines with J gene TRBJ2-7; D is perhaps TRBD2 (6 bases). CDR3 length: 14 amino acids. Per the germline V gene, CDR1 is ENHRY and CDR2 is SYGVKD. The germline V and J ends were trimmed by 9 bases and 2 bases, with 17 bases remaining between them. Here the CDR3 reads CAIQQASAAYEQYF. The CDR3 nucleotides are TGTGCCATACAGCAGGCTAGCGCCGCCTACGAGCAGTACTTC.

V and J are TRBV7-3 and TRBJ1-1, with D unclear. CDR3 size: 13 residues. From germline, CDR1 is SGHTA and CDR2 FQGTGA. Trimming removed 2 bases at V and 3 bases at J, with 7 bases between. CDR3 sequence reads: CASSLYSHTEAFF. The DNA for the CDR3 is TGTGCCAGCAGCTTATACAGCCACACTGAAGCTTTCTTT.

This clone showed up just once. The chain links TRBV9 to TRBJ2-5, with 12 bases that match TRBD2. With V trimmed by 4 bases and J by 3 bases, 7 bases remained unmatched. Germline assignment: CDR1 SGDLS and CDR2 YYNGEE. The CDR3 runs 16 residues. The CDR3 DNA reads TGTGCCAGCAGCAGGGCTAGCGGGGGGGCTAAAGAGACCCAGTACTTC. This gives the protein CASSRASGGAKETQYF.

The genes are TRBV7-9 and TRBJ2-5; either TRBD1 or TRBD2 may supply D (5 bases each). Trimming cost V 1 base and J 1 base, with 10 bases left between them. Germline lookup yields CDR1 SEHNR and CDR2 FQNEAQ (reference sequence). The CDR3 loop spans 15 amino acids. The CDR3 DNA follows: TGTGCCAGCAGCTTAGGGGACGAGGGCCAAGAGACCCAGTACTTC. Residues: CASSLGDEGQETQYF.

Comment on this clone: The junction departs from the called germline gene at one end, perhaps through a read error. The V gene is TRBV7-7, the J gene TRBJ2-7, with unresolved D. Germline V CDR1 and CDR2: SSHAT, FNYEAQ (reference sequence). This CDR3 comprises 13 residues. The CDR3 DNA sequence: TGTGCTAGCAGCTTACCAGACTCCTACGAGCAGTACTTC. It encodes CASSLPDSYEQYF.

This sequence joins TRBV7-8 and TRBJ2-5, with D maybe TRBD2 (6 bases). The better agreement between TRBJ2-7 and the DNA end casts doubt on the J call. Germline V lookup: CDR1 SGHVS, CDR2 FQNEAQ. This CDR3 region has 14 residues. The CDR3 here is CASSLRGGYDEQYF. CDR3 sequence (DNA): TGTGCCAGCAGCTTACGAGGAGGGTACGACGAGCAGTACTTC.

This chain uses TRBV6-5 with TRBJ1-2; the D gene is possibly TRBD1 (6 bases). Trimming took off 0 bases at V and 1 base at J, with 9 bases between the two ends. Germline CDR1 MNHEY, CDR2 SVGAGI. The CDR3 sequence is 15 residues long. Here the CDR3 reads CASSYSVRGNYGYTF. The CDR3 DNA reads as TGTGCCAGCAGTTACTCAGTCAGGGGTAACTATGGCTACACCTTC.

The J gene is TRBJ1-2, the V gene TRBV5-1; D is perhaps TRBD1 (5 bases). The length of the CDR3 is 14 residues. Germline V gives CDR1 SGHRS, CDR2 YFSETQ. The V end was cut by 0 bases, the J end by 5 bases, with 11 bases between. The CDR3 DNA reads TGCGCCAGCAGCTTGGATGGGGGATTATATGGCTACACCTTC. This codes for CASSLDGGLYGYTF. The variable domain in full, with the rest retrieved from reference TRBV5-1 and TRBJ1-2, is KAGVTQTPRYLIKTRGQQVTLSCSPISGHRSVSWYQQTPGQGLQFLFEYFSETQRNKGNFPGRFSGRQFSNSRSEMNVSTLELGDSALYLCASSLDGGLYGYTFGSGTRLTVV.

This chain uses TRBV5-1 with TRBJ2-5, with D possibly matching TRBD2 (6 bases). The germline V and J ends were trimmed by 4 bases and 3 bases, with 7 bases remaining between them. CDR3 length: 12 residues. Per germline, CDR1 SGHRS and CDR2 YFSETQ. CDR3 sequence reads: CASSRGEETQYF. CDR3 bases: TGCGCCAGCAGCCGCGGGGAAGAGACCCAGTACTTC.

The chain is built from TRBV5-8 and TRBJ1-4; unclear D gene. The germline V gene encodes CDR1 SGHTS and CDR2 YDEGEE. Trimming took 0 bases from V and 2 from J, leaving 5 bases between them. CDR3 length: 14 amino acids. The CDR3 sequence: CASSLGMTNEKLFF. DNA of the CDR3: TGTGCCAGCAGCTTGGGGATGACTAATGAAAAACTGTTTTTT.

The V and J genes are TRBV6-1 and TRBJ1-5, with TRBD1 identical over 7 bases. J lost 2 bases, V lost 1 base, and 2 bases had no gene match. CDR1 MNHNS and CDR2 SASEGT come from the germline V gene. The CDR3 loop spans 15 amino acids. Written as DNA, the CDR3 is TGTGCCAGCAGTGAAGGCACAGGGGGCAATCAGCCCCAGCATTTT. Its protein is CASSEGTGGNQPQHF.

A single count supports this clone. The rearrangement uses TRBV29-1 and TRBJ2-7; D perhaps matches TRBD2 (6 bases). V lost 1 base and J lost 2, with 24 bases in between. CDR1 is SQVTM and CDR2 is ANQGSEA in the germline V gene. The CDR3 sequence is 18 residues long. CDR3 in amino acids: CSVEGVGYLAGGPYEQYF. The CDR3 DNA sequence: TGCAGCGTTGAAGGGGTAGGCTATCTAGCTGGAGGGCCCTACGAGCAGTACTTC.

The J gene is TRBJ2-3, the V gene TRBV4-1; possibly TRBD1 for D (6 bases). CDR1 is MGHRA, CDR2 YSYEKL, per germline. The CDR3 sequence is 18 residues long. V lost 1 base and J lost 0, with 17 bases in between. The CDR3 bases are TGCGCCAGCAGCCAAGGGGGGCCCGGCGACAGGAGCACAGATACGCAGTATTTT. Residues: CASSQGGPGDRSTDTQYF.

The chain uses TRBV28 and TRBJ1-6; 10 bases are shared with TRBD1. Germline values: CDR1 MDHEN, CDR2 SYDVKM. The CDR3 loop spans 18 amino acids. V was clipped by 5 bases and J by 6 bases; unmatched bases: 13. The CDR3 nucleotides read TGTGCCAGCAGTGCCGGGACAGGGGTGTCTTGGGCTAATTCACCCCTCCACTTT. Amino acid sequence: CASSAGTGVSWANSPLHF.

The J gene is TRBJ2-1, the V gene TRBV5-1; maybe TRBD2 (6 bases). V was pared by 0 bases and J by 0 bases, with 7 bases between. The V gene's germline CDR1 is SGHRS and CDR2 YFSETQ. The CDR3 has 15 amino acids. The CDR3 loop is CASSLDGSSYNEQFF. CDR3 coding DNA: TGCGCCAGCAGCTTGGACGGGAGCTCCTACAATGAGCAGTTCTTC.

This chain connects TRBV27 to TRBJ1-4; maybe TRBD1 (5 bases). Per the germline V gene, CDR1 is MNHEY and CDR2 is SMNVEV (reference sequence). Trimming left V 1 base short and J 8 bases short, with 11 bases between. The CDR3 is 14 residues long. CDR3 coding DNA: TGTGCCAGCAGTTTATGGGGGAATGGAGAAAAACTGTTTTTT. Amino acid sequence: CASSLWGNGEKLFF.